What follows is one T cell receptor beta chain and its context. These data are taken from a study of technical replicates of blood from a handful of donors. The CDR3 consists of 15 residues. Per germline, CDR1 LNHDA and CDR2 SQIVND (reference sequence). The J segment lost 4 bases and the V segment lost 4 bases, leaving 3 bases of the junction unmatched. Sequencing used immunoSEQ multiplex PCR; TCRdb keeps in-frame clones, though not all of them. This table holds 50,000 to 70,000 clones, 88% found once. Sequencing input: PBMCs. The chain employs TRBV19 and TRBJ2-1, with 11 bases that match TRBD2. The TCR was taken from a human donor in good health. Some clones in this sample may be carry-over from other donors' samples. The CDR3 loop is CASSTGTSGYNEQFF. Written as DNA, the CDR3 is TGTGCCAGTAGTACCGGGACTAGCGGATACAATGAGCAGTTCTTC.